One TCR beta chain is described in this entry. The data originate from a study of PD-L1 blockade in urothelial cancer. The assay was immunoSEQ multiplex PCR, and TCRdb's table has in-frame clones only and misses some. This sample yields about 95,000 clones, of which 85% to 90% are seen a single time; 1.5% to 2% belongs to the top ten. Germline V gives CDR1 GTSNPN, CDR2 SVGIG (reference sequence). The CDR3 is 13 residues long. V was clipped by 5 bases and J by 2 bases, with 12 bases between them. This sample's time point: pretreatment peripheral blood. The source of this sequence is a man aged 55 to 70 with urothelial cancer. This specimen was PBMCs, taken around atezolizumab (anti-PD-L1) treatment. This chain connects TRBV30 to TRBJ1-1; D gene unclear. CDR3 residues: CAWAAAFNTEAFF. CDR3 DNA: TGTGCCTGGGCCGCCGCGTTCAACACTGAAGCTTTCTTT.